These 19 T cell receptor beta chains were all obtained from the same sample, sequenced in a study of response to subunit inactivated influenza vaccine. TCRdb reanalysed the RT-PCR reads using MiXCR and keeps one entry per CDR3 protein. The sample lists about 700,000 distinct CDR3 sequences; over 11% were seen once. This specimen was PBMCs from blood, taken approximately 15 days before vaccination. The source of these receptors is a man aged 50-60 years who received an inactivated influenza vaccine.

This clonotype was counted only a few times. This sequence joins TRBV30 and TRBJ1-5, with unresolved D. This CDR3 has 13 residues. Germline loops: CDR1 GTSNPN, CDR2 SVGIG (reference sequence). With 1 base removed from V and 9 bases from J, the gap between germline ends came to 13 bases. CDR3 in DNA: TGTGCCTGGAGTGCAACTGAAAAAGCGCCCCAGCATTTT. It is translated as CAWSATEKAPQHF.

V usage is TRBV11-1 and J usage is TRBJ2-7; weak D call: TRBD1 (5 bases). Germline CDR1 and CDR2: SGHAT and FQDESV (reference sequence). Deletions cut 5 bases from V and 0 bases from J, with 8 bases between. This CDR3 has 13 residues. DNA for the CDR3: TGTGCCAGCAGCAGACAGAGCTCCTACGAGCAGTACTTC. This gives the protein CASSRQSSYEQYF.

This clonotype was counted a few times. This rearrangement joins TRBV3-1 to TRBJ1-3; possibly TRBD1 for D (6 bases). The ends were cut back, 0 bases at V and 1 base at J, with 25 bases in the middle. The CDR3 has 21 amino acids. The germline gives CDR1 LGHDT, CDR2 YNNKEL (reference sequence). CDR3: CASSQETKLQGGWSSGNTIYF. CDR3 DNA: TGTGCCAGCAGCCAAGAGACAAAATTACAGGGAGGCTGGTCTTCTGGAAACACCATATATTTT.

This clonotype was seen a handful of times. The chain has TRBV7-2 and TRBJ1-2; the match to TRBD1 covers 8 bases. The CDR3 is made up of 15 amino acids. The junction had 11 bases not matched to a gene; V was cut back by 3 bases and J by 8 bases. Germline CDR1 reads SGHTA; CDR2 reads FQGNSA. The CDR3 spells CASSFPQQGVEGYTF. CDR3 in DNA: TGTGCCAGCAGCTTTCCCCAACAGGGGGTGGAGGGCTACACCTTC.

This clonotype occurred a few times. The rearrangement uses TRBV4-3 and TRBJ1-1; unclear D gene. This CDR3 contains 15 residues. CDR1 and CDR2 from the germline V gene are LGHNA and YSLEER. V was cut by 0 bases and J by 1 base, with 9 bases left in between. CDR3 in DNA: TGCGCCAGCAGCCAAGACCCCGGAAAGAACACTGAAGCTTTCTTT. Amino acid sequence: CASSQDPGKNTEAFF.

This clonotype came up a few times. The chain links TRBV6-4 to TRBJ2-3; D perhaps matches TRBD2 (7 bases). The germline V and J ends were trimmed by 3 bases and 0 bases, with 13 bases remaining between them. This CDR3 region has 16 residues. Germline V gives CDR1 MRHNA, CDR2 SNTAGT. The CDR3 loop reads CASSEGAGASTDTQYF. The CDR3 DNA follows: TGTGCCAGCAGTGAAGGTGCGGGGGCCAGCACAGATACGCAGTATTTT.

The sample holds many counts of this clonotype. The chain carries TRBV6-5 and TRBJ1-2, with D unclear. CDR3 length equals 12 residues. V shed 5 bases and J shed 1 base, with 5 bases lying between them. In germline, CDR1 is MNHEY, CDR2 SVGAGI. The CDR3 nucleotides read TGTGCCAGCAGTACGGATAACTATGGCTACACCTTC. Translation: CASSTDNYGYTF.

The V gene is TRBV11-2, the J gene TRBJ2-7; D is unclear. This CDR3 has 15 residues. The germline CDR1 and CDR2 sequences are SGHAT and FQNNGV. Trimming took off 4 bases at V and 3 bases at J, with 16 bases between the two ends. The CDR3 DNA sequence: TGTGCCAGCAGCTCCTCCGCCGGAGTATTCTACGAGCAGTACTTC. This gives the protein CASSSSAGVFYEQYF.

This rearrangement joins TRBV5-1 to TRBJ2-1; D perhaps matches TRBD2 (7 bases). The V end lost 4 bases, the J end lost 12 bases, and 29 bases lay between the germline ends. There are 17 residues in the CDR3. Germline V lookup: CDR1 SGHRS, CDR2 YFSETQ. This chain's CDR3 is CASSVAIRGARAGVQFF. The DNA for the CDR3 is TGCGCCAGCAGCGTAGCCATCCGGGGGGCCCGGGCGGGAGTGCAGTTCTTC.

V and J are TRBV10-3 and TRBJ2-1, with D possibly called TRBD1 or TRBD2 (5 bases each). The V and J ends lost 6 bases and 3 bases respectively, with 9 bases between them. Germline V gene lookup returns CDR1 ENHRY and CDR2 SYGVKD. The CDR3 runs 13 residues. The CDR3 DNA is TGTGCCATCAGGGGGACCGTCTACAATGAGCAGTTCTTC. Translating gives CAIRGTVYNEQFF.

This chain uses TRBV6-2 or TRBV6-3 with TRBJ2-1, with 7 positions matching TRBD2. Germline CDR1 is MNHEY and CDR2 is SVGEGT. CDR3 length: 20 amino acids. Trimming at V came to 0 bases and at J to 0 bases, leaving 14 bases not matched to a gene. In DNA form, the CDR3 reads TGTGCCAGCAGTTACTCGAGTACGCTAGCGGCAAAGAGCTCCTACAATGAGCAGTTCTTC. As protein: CASSYSSTLAAKSSYNEQFF.

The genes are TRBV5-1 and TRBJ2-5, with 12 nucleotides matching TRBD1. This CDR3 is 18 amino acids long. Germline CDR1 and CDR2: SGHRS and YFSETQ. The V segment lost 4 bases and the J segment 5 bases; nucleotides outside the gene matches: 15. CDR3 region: CASSRKAGTGGGTETQYF. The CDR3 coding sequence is TGCGCCAGCAGCCGGAAGGCTGGGACAGGGGGCGGGACGGAGACCCAGTACTTC.

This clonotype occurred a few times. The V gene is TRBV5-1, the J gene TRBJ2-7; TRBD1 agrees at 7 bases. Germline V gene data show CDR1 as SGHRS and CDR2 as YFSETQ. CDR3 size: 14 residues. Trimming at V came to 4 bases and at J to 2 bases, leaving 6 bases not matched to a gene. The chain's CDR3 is CASSTGQAPYEQYF. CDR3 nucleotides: TGCGCCAGCAGCACCGGACAGGCGCCCTACGAGCAGTACTTC.

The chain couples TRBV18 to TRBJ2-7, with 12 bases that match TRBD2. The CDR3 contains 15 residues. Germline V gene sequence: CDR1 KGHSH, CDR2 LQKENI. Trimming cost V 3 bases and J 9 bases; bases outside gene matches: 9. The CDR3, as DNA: TGTGCCAGCTCACCGAGACTAGCGGGAGCACTAGGGCAGTACTTC. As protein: CASSPRLAGALGQYF.

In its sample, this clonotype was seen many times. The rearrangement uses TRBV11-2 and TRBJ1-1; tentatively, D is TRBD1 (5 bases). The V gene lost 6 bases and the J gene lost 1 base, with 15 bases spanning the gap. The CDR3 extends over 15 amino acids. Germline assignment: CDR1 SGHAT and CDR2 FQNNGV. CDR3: CASRPTGAENTEAFF. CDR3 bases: TGTGCCAGCAGGCCGACTGGGGCAGAGAACACTGAAGCTTTCTTT.

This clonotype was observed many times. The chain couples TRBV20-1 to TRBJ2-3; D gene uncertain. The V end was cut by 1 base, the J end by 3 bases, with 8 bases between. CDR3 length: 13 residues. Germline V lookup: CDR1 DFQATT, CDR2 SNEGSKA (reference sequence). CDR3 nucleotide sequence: TGCAGTGCTAGAGCTCACGGAACAGATACGCAGTATTTT. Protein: CSARAHGTDTQYF.

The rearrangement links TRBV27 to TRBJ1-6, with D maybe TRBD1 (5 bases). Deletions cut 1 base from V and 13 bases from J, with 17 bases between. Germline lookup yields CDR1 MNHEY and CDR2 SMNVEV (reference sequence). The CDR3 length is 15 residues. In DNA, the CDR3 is TGTGCCAGCAGTTTATGGGCTTCCAGGGAGGTCCCCCTCCACTTT. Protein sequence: CASSLWASREVPLHF.

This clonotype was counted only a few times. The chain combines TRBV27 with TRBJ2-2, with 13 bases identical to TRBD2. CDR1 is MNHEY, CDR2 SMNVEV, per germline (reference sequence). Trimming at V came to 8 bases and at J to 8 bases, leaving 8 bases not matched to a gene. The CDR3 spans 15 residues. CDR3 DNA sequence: TGTGCCAGCTGGGGACTAGCGGGAACTAGAGGGGAGCTGTTTTTT. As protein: CASWGLAGTRGELFF.

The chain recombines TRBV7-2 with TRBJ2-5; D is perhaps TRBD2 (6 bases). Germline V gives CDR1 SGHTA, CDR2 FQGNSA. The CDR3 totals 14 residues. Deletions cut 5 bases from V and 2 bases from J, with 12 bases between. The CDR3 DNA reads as TGTGCCAGCAGCAAAAACGGGGGTCAAGAGACCCAGTACTTC. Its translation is CASSKNGGQETQYF.